This TCR beta chain was recovered during a study of T cells in Graves' hyperthyroidism and ophthalmopathy. Amplification yielded TCR beta CDR3 regions, with RNA transcripts as the source. HTBI primers were the set used in a first-round RT-PCR of the TCR CDR3. MiXCR was run by TCRdb on the multiplex PCR reads, yielding one entry per CDR3 protein. This sample has 550,000 to 600,000 distinct CDR3 sequences, with approximately 15% found just once. Germline CDR1 LGHNT, CDR2 FRNRAP. This CDR3 has 18 amino acids. V lost 7 bases and J lost 0, with 24 bases in between. Points from the study as a whole: Blood also showed most of the thyroid clonotypes that were expanded above 0.001.

The diagnoses drew upon clinical symptoms, serum thyroxine and TRAb, thyroid ultrasound and orbital computed tomography. This clonotype was detected many times. Antigen unknown. Sequenced sample: blood. The sequence came from a woman aged 18-29 years with Graves' ophthalmopathy. This rearrangement joins TRBV12-5 to TRBJ1-1; no definite D call. The CDR3 reads CASVFKAPLARVNTEAFF. As DNA, the CDR3 is TGTGCTAGTGTCTTCAAAGCCCCCCTCGCCCGAGTGAACACTGAAGCTTTCTTT.